The entry below describes one TCR beta chain. This sample was included in a study of shared clonotypes between healthy human individuals. Trimming left V 5 bases short and J 1 base short, with 14 bases between. From germline, CDR1 is MDHEN and CDR2 SYDVKM. This CDR3 contains 15 residues. At the deep level, the assay was run. Assay used: immunoSEQ multiplex PCR; TCRdb lists only in-frame clones, some missing. The sample lists about 490,000 clones, over 60% seen once, with 10% to 15% in the top ten. This chain connects TRBV28 to TRBJ2-5, with D possibly TRBD2 on 6 matching bases. Source material: PBMCs. The clonotype was recovered from a woman aged 40 to 49 in good health. Some clones in this sample may be carry-over from other donors' samples. The CDR3 nucleotides are TGTGCCAGCAGTCGCACGGGACTTACCCAAGAGACCCAGTACTTC. It yields the protein CASSRTGLTQETQYF.